The 31 T cell receptor beta chains in this list originate from one sample, sequenced in a study of naive and memory T cell subsets. The beta constant-region primer was an equimolar mix of two oligonucleotides covering TRBC1 and TRBC2. Ligated cDNA was amplified by four rounds of PCR with nested alpha and beta constant-region primers and SP2. TCRdb fed the UMI-ligation and nested PCR reads into MiXCR, producing one record per CDR3 protein. The repertoire has around 140,000 distinct CDR3 sequences, approximately 22% of them found once; the top ten carry less than 0.13%. Whole-study results and caveats: A few larger clonotypes appeared in naive repertoires, especially CD8, possibly memory cells re-expressing CD45RA.

Antigens of these TCRs are unknown. Input material: naive CD4+ T cells from blood. The receptors come from a human donor in good health.

This chain uses TRBV12-3 or TRBV12-4 with TRBJ1-2; 7 bases agree with TRBD1. The CDR3 has 15 amino acids. Trimming took 4 bases from V and 5 from J; bases not matched to a gene: 10. In nucleotides, the CDR3 is TGTGCCAGCAGTTCCCGACCGGGACAGACATATGGCTACACCTTC. It is translated as CASSSRPGQTYGYTF.

The rearrangement links TRBV27 to TRBJ1-6, with 8 bases fitting TRBD1. Germline assignment: CDR1 MNHEY and CDR2 SMNVEV (reference sequence). The V gene end was trimmed by 5 bases and the J gene end by 2 bases; junction bases not matched to a gene: 8. This CDR3 is built from 17 residues. CDR3 sequence (DNA): TGTGCCAGCAGTAACCCCCAGACAGGGGCCTATAATTCACCCCTCCACTTT. It specifies CASSNPQTGAYNSPLHF.

The rearrangement links TRBV14 to TRBJ2-1; 8 nucleotides match TRBD2. Per germline, CDR1 SGHDN and CDR2 FVKESK. The CDR3 extends over 17 amino acids. The V and J ends lost 0 bases and 0 bases, in that order; junction bases with no gene match: 4. CDR3 protein: CASSQDPSGLSYNEQFF. CDR3 in DNA: TGTGCCAGCAGCCAAGATCCTAGCGGGCTCTCCTACAATGAGCAGTTCTTC. Supplemented by reference TRBV14 and TRBJ2-1, the full variable domain reads EAGVTQFPSHSVIEKGQTVTLRCDPISGHDNLYWYRRVMGKEIKFLLHFVKESKQDESGMPNNRFLAERTGGTYSTLKVQPAELEDSGVYFCASSQDPSGLSYNEQFFGPGTRLTVL.

This clonotype was found once. DNA of the CDR3: TGTGCCAGCAGCCATAGCGGGTCTGGGGCCAACGTCCTGACTTTC. The encoded protein is CASSHSGSGANVLTF. The chain is built from TRBV11-1 and TRBJ2-6, with 7 bases fitting TRBD2. Germline CDR1 reads SGHAT; CDR2 reads FQDESV (reference sequence). CDR3 length: 15 amino acids. Trimming at V came to 5 bases and at J to 1 base, leaving 2 bases not matched to a gene.

V gene TRBV6-6 combines with J gene TRBJ2-7; 8 nucleotides line up with TRBD1. The CDR3 is made up of 14 amino acids. Germline loops: CDR1 MNHNY, CDR2 SVGAGI (reference sequence). With 5 bases clipped from V and 7 bases from J, the junction kept 10 bases outside the gene matches. DNA for the CDR3: TGTGCCAGCAGTCTACGGGTACAGGGGGGAGAGCAGTACTTC. It encodes CASSLRVQGGEQYF.

The sample holds a few counts of this clonotype. The DNA of the CDR3 is TGCAGTGCTTACTTCTTTTGGGGGGATCAGCCCCAGCATTTT. Translated: CSAYFFWGDQPQHF. The chain has TRBV20-1 and TRBJ1-5; TRBD1 is a possible D gene (5 bases). Trimming pared 5 bases from V and 5 bases from J, leaving 16 bases between. CDR1 and CDR2 from the germline V gene are DFQATT and SNEGSKA (reference sequence). This CDR3 is 14 amino acids long.

For the CDR3, the DNA is TGTGCCTGGAGCCCCCGGGACAGGGCAGGTGGCTACACCTTC. It codes for CAWSPRDRAGGYTF. The chain joins TRBV30 to TRBJ1-2; 9 bases align to TRBD1. This CDR3 spans 14 amino acids. Trimming took 3 bases from V and 7 from J; bases not matched to a gene: 9. CDR1 is GTSNPN and CDR2 is SVGIG in the germline V gene (reference sequence). Based on the CDR3 plus reference TRBV30 and TRBJ1-2, the full variable domain is SQTIHQWPATLVQPVGSPLSLECTVEGTSNPNLYWYRQAAGRGLQLLFYSVGIGQISSEVPQNLSASRPQDRQFILSSKKLLLSDSGFYLCAWSPRDRAGGYTFGSGTRLTVV.

This clonotype turned up a few times. CDR3 loop: CASSQGGEIAGGPFLSDTQYF. The CDR3 region has the DNA TGCGCCAGCAGCCAAGGTGGTGAAATAGCGGGAGGGCCATTTTTATCAGATACGCAGTATTTT. This chain links TRBV4-3 with TRBJ2-3, with 11 bases identical to TRBD2. This CDR3 contains 21 residues. Looked up from germline, CDR1 is LGHNA and CDR2 is YSLEER. V gave up 1 base and J gave up 4 bases; unmatched junction bases: 19.

The V and J genes are TRBV6-5 and TRBJ2-3, with 9 bases that match TRBD2. The CDR3 sequence is 16 residues long. The trim removed 6 bases at V and 8 bases at J, leaving 15 bases unmatched. Germline assignment: CDR1 MNHEY and CDR2 SVGAGI. CDR3 nucleotide sequence: TGTGCCAGCAGAACGCAACTAGCGGGCGGACGTGGTACGCAGTATTTT. This codes for CASRTQLAGGRGTQYF.

The chain links TRBV6-4 to TRBJ2-1; 13 bases line up with TRBD2. The junction had 6 bases not matched to a gene; V was cut back by 11 bases and J by 8 bases. Germline lookup yields CDR1 MRHNA and CDR2 SNTAGT. The CDR3 covers 13 residues. The CDR3 nucleotides read TGTGCCCCAGCGGGGACTAGCGGGGATGAGCAGTTCTTC. It is translated as CAPAGTSGDEQFF.

The chain employs TRBV19 and TRBJ2-2; D is unclear. Trimming took 8 bases from V and 5 from J, leaving 12 bases between them. The CDR3 totals 13 residues. Germline-derived CDR1 and CDR2 are LNHDA and SQIVND (reference sequence). The CDR3 sequence is CASALVRTGELFF. The DNA for the CDR3 is TGTGCCAGTGCCCTGGTTAGAACCGGGGAGCTGTTTTTT.

This clonotype was recorded a few times. This chain uses TRBV6-6 with TRBJ2-1; D gene uncertain. Germline values: CDR1 MNHNY, CDR2 SVGAGI (reference sequence). The CDR3 sequence is 15 residues long. V lost 2 bases, J lost 8 bases, and 16 bases lay in between. As DNA, the CDR3 is TGTGCCAGCAGTTACAATAAGCCGAGTTTCGATGAGCAGTTCTTC. Translation gives CASSYNKPSFDEQFF.

In its sample, this clonotype was seen once. The chain joins TRBV29-1 to TRBJ2-7; weak D call: TRBD1 (6 bases). V was shortened by 4 bases and J by 6 bases, with 16 bases between the two germline ends. CDR1 and CDR2 (germline): SQVTM, ANQGSEA. This CDR3 region has 13 residues. CDR3 DNA: TGCAGCGTTGGTGGGGCAGGGGCCGGCGAGCAGTACTTC. This translates into CSVGGAGAGEQYF.

This clonotype was counted ten times or more. The rearrangement links TRBV6-5 to TRBJ2-7; 7 nucleotides line up with TRBD1. This CDR3 is 15 amino acids long. The germline gives CDR1 MNHEY, CDR2 SVGAGI. J lost 2 bases, V lost 6 bases, and 10 bases had no gene match. The CDR3 here is CASRMTGNPTYEQYF. For the CDR3, the DNA is TGTGCCAGCAGAATGACAGGGAATCCCACCTACGAGCAGTACTTC.

This chain uses TRBV12-3 or TRBV12-4 with TRBJ2-3; TRBD1 is a possible D gene (5 bases). This CDR3 has 15 residues. V dropped 3 bases and J dropped 0 bases, with 10 bases sitting between them. DNA of the CDR3: TGTGCCAGCAGTTTTAAAACAGGAAGCACAGATACGCAGTATTTT. It yields the protein CASSFKTGSTDTQYF.

This clonotype was recorded a few times. This rearrangement joins TRBV10-3 to TRBJ2-7; 8 nucleotides match TRBD2. V was clipped by 8 bases and J by 5 bases; unmatched bases: 11. The CDR3 has 14 residues. Germline V gene sequence: CDR1 ENHRY, CDR2 SYGVKD. The CDR3 bases are TGTGCCATCGGATCTAGCGGGCTAGCCCACGAGCAGTACTTC. This gives the protein CAIGSSGLAHEQYF.

This clonotype was seen at least ten times. The chain uses TRBV6-5 and TRBJ2-2; 11 bases agree with TRBD2. V shed 5 bases, J shed 4 bases, and the junction held 6 bases outside the gene matches. The CDR3 is 16 amino acids. The germline V gene has CDR1 MNHEY and CDR2 SVGAGI. This CDR3 reads CASSAKGTSGTGELFF. CDR3 in DNA: TGTGCCAGCAGTGCCAAGGGGACTAGCGGCACCGGGGAGCTGTTTTTT.

This clonotype has a handful of counts. V usage is TRBV19 and J usage is TRBJ1-6; 9 positions match TRBD1. Germline V gene data show CDR1 as LNHDA and CDR2 as SQIVND (reference sequence). The ends lost 9 bases at V and 3 bases at J; junction bases unmatched: 6. The CDR3 length is 15 residues. The chain's CDR3 is CASRTGDLYNSPLHF. The CDR3 DNA sequence: TGTGCCAGCCGGACAGGGGATCTCTATAATTCACCCCTCCACTTT.

This clonotype came up many times. This chain connects TRBV18 to TRBJ2-3; 12 bases map to TRBD2. J was trimmed by 3 bases and V by 2 bases; bases with no gene match: 0. This CDR3 is 15 amino acids long. CDR1 and CDR2 from the germline V gene are KGHSH and LQKENI. The CDR3 is CASSPTSGRTDTQYF. CDR3 bases: TGTGCCAGCTCACCAACTAGCGGGAGGACAGATACGCAGTATTTT.

The gene calls are TRBV28 and TRBJ2-7; D possibly uses TRBD1 or TRBD2 (6 bases each). V lost 6 bases to trimming and J lost 11 bases, with 17 bases between them. Germline V CDR1 and CDR2: MDHEN, SYDVKM. The CDR3 consists of 12 residues. The CDR3 sequence: CASRATGTGEYF. The CDR3 DNA reads as TGTGCCAGCAGAGCGACAGGAACGGGAGAGTACTTC.

The sample holds a few counts of this clonotype. This chain joins TRBV6-5 and TRBJ2-7; 7 nucleotides line up with TRBD1. Germline V gene data show CDR1 as MNHEY and CDR2 as SVGAGI. The CDR3 spans 17 residues. Trimming took 0 bases from V and 2 from J; bases not matched to a gene: 10. The CDR3 sequence is CASSYSIRGSFPYEQYF. For the CDR3, the DNA is TGTGCCAGCAGTTACTCGATCAGGGGGTCTTTCCCCTACGAGCAGTACTTC.

Only a few counts were recorded for this clonotype. The chain has TRBV29-1 and TRBJ1-1; D ambiguous. Germline values: CDR1 SQVTM, CDR2 ANQGSEA. Trimming removed 7 bases at V and 0 bases at J, with 12 bases between. The CDR3 runs to 13 residues. The CDR3 coding sequence is TGCAGCGCCCTAGAGTTATTGAACACTGAAGCTTTCTTT. It specifies CSALELLNTEAFF.

This chain joins TRBV5-1 and TRBJ2-1; a weak D match, TRBD2 (5 bases). V was clipped by 5 bases and J by 3 bases, with 12 bases between them. Looked up from germline, CDR1 is SGHRS and CDR2 is YFSETQ. The CDR3 loop spans 14 amino acids. The CDR3 here is CASRLDTGYNEQFF. DNA for the CDR3: TGCGCCAGCAGACTAGACACTGGCTACAATGAGCAGTTCTTC.

This clonotype was seen a few times. This chain connects TRBV7-2 to TRBJ2-7; 13 nucleotides match TRBD2. The CDR3 is made up of 17 amino acids. Germline V gene lookup returns CDR1 SGHTA and CDR2 FQGNSA. Losses at the gene ends were 1 base for V and 7 bases for J; bases not matched to a gene: 10. The CDR3 is CASSLGGLAGPASEQYF. CDR3 nucleotide sequence: TGTGCCAGCAGCTTAGGGGGACTAGCGGGGCCCGCGAGTGAGCAGTACTTC.

The chain recombines TRBV20-1 with TRBJ2-3; D is unresolved. The CDR3 consists of 14 residues. V lost 3 bases and J 6 bases, leaving 16 bases between the germline ends. Looked up from germline, CDR1 is DFQATT and CDR2 is SNEGSKA (reference sequence). CDR3 region: CSARSDVRWDTQYF. CDR3 nucleotide sequence: TGCAGTGCTAGGTCGGATGTAAGGTGGGATACGCAGTATTTT.

This clonotype showed up just a few times. The chain links TRBV7-8 to TRBJ1-1; D call uncertain. The CDR3 has 15 residues. Trimming left V 8 bases short and J 1 base short, with 17 bases between. Germline CDR1 is SGHVS and CDR2 is FQNEAQ. This CDR3 reads CASAGPLIPNTEAFF. Here the CDR3 DNA reads TGTGCCAGCGCCGGGCCCCTCATACCGAACACTGAAGCTTTCTTT.

V gene TRBV7-2 combines with J gene TRBJ2-1; D may be TRBD1 (6 bases). V lost 5 bases, J lost 9 bases, and 14 bases lay in between. Looked up from germline, CDR1 is SGHTA and CDR2 is FQGNSA. The CDR3 extends over 13 amino acids. The DNA of the CDR3 is TGTGCCAGCAGCCCCGCGACCAGGGGTGAGCAGTTCTTC. Protein product: CASSPATRGEQFF.

The sample holds a few counts of this clonotype. The J gene is TRBJ2-1, the V gene TRBV7-9; TRBD2 matches 11 bases. Germline loops: CDR1 SEHNR, CDR2 FQNEAQ (reference sequence). V lost 1 base to trimming and J lost 3 bases; unmatched junction nucleotides: 8. The CDR3 covers 18 residues. The CDR3, as DNA: TGTGCCAGCAGCTTAGAGGTTGGACTAGCGGGCCTCTACAATGAGCAGTTCTTC. Protein product: CASSLEVGLAGLYNEQFF.

This clonotype occurred a few times. The V and J genes are TRBV6-5 and TRBJ1-2; 8 bases fit TRBD1. V trimming: 8 bases; J trimming: 8 bases; junction bases outside the gene matches: 4. From germline, CDR1 is MNHEY and CDR2 SVGAGI. The CDR3 length is 11 residues. The DNA for the CDR3 is TGTGCCAGCGGGTCAGGGGGCGGCTACACCTTC. It specifies CASGSGGGYTF.

The chain joins TRBV21-1 to TRBJ2-7; no check of the table's D call, TRBD1, against the DNA was made. TRBV21-1 is described as a pseudogene. CDR3 length: 16 residues. This chain's CDR3 is CASSKVVSGPNYEQYF. The CDR3 region has the DNA TGTGCCAGCAGCAAAGTCGTCTCCGGGCCAAACTACGAGCAGTACTTC.

The chain combines TRBV12-3 or TRBV12-4 with TRBJ1-6; TRBD1 matches at 9 bases. There are 15 residues in the CDR3. The V segment lost 1 base and the J segment 7 bases; nucleotides outside the gene matches: 2. CDR3 DNA sequence: TGTGCCAGCAGTTTAGTCGGACAGGGGAATTCACCCCTCCACTTT. It codes for CASSLVGQGNSPLHF.